This T cell receptor beta chain is drawn from a study of blood T cell repertoires in COVID-19. In the study overall: From the United States, Italy and Spain came samples of acute and convalescent COVID-19. T cells, B-cell-depleted T cells, or PBMCs supplied cDNA or gDNA.

V lost 0 bases and J lost 6; bases outside the gene matches: 9. From germline, CDR1 is SGDLS and CDR2 YYNGEE. This CDR3 has 16 amino acids. Clones were sequenced by immunoSEQ multiplex PCR, and TCRdb holds only the in-frame ones, with some missing. The sample lists approximately 170,000 clones; 80% to 90% were seen once. Sequences were obtained from peripheral blood. The sequence was collected from a man over 45 with active or convalescent COVID-19. The rearrangement links TRBV9 to TRBJ2-1; 7 positions match TRBD1. This CDR3 is CASSVGPSGQANEQFF. In DNA form, the CDR3 reads TGTGCCAGCAGCGTAGGTCCCTCCGGACAGGCCAATGAGCAGTTCTTC.